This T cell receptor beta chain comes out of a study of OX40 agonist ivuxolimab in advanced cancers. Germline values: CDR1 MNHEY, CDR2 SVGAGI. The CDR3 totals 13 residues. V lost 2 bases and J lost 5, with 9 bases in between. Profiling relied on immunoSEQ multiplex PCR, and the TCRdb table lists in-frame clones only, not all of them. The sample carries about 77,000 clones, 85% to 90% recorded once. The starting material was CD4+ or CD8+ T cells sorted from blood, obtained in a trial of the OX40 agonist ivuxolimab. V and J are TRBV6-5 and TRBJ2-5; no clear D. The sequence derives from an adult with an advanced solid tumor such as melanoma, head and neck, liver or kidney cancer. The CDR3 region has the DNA TGTGCCAGCAGTTACCGACTGGGCGAGACCCAGTACTTC. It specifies CASSYRLGETQYF.